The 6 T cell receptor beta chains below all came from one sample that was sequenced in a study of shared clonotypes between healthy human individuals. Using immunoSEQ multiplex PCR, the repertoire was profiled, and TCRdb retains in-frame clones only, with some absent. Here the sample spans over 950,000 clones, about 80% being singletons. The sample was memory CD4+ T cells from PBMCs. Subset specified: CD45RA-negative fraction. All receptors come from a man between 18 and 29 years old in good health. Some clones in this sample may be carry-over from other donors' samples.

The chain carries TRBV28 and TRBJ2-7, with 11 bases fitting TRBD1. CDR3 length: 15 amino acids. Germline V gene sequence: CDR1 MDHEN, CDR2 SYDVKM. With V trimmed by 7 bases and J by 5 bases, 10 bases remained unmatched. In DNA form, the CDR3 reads TGTGCCAGCACCCTGATCCGGGACAGGGGGGACGAGCAGTACTTC. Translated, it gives CASTLIRDRGDEQYF.

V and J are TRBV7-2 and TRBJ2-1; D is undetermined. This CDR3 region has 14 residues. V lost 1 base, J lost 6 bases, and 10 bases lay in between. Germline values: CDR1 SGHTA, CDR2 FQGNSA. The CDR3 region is CASSLGLVSNEQFF. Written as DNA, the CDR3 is TGTGCCAGCAGCTTAGGCCTAGTTTCCAATGAGCAGTTCTTC.

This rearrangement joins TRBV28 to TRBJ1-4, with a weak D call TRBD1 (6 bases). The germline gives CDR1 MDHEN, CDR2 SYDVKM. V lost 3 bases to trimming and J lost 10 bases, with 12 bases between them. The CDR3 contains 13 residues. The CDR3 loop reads CASSLGIQGKLFF. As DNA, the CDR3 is TGTGCCAGCAGTTTGGGAATACAGGGAAAACTGTTTTTT.

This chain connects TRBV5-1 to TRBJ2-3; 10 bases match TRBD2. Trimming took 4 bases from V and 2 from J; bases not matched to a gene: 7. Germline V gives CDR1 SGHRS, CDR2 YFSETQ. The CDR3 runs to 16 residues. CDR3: CASSRVLAGNTDTQYF. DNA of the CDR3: TGCGCCAGCAGCAGAGTACTAGCGGGAAACACAGATACGCAGTATTTT.

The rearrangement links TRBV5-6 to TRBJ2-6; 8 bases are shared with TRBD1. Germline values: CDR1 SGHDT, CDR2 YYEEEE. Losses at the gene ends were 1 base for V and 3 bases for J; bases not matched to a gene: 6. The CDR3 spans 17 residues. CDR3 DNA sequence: TGTGCCAGCAGCTTGCTGCCAGGGGGCGGTGGGGCCAACGTCCTGACTTTC. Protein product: CASSLLPGGGGANVLTF.

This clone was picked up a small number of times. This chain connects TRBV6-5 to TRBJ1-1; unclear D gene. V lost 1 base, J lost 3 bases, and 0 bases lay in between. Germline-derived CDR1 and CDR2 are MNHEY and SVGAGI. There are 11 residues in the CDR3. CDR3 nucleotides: TGTGCCAGCAGTTACTACACTGAAGCTTTCTTT. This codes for CASSYYTEAFF.